These 24 T cell receptor beta chains originate from one sample sequenced in a study of STAT3 mutations in large granular lymphocyte leukemia. General study results and limits: Every T-cell large granular lymphocyte leukemia patient had at least one immunodominant TCR beta clonotype.

These receptors are not linked to any known antigen. TCRdb keeps only in-frame clones here, not all; method: immunoSEQ multiplex PCR. The table has roughly 40,000 clones, 80% to 90% seen once. Material: PBMCs. The receptors here all came from a human donor with T large granular lymphocyte leukemia. Some clones in this sample may be carry-over from other donors' samples.

The V and J genes are TRBV19 and TRBJ1-5; D gene unclear. V dropped 7 bases and J dropped 0 bases, with 7 bases sitting between them. Germline V gives CDR1 LNHDA, CDR2 SQIVND (reference sequence). The CDR3 sequence is 13 residues long. The CDR3: CASKGVSNQPQHF. The CDR3 region has the DNA TGTGCCAGTAAGGGAGTTAGCAATCAGCCCCAGCATTTT.

This clone was counted once. This chain's CDR3 is CASSSIPGGVGTQYF. CDR3 bases: TGCGCCAGCAGCTCCATTCCGGGCGGGGTAGGGACCCAGTACTTC. The chain uses TRBV5-1 and TRBJ2-5; TRBD2 might be the D (6 bases). V was cut by 3 bases and J by 7 bases, with 19 bases left in between. The CDR3 runs to 15 residues. CDR1 is SGHRS and CDR2 is YFSETQ in the germline V gene.

This clone was counted only a few times. The chain links TRBV30 to TRBJ1-2; 8 nucleotides line up with TRBD1. The junction had 12 bases not matched to a gene; V was cut back by 8 bases and J by 7 bases. The CDR3 extends over 13 amino acids. The germline V gene encodes CDR1 GTSNPN and CDR2 SVGIG (reference sequence). CDR3 sequence: CAVRTGNMGGYTF. The CDR3 coding sequence is TGTGCCGTCAGGACAGGGAACATGGGTGGCTACACCTTC.

J is TRBJ2-5 and V is TRBV11-3; no clear D. From germline, CDR1 is SGHNT and CDR2 YENEEA. V lost 4 bases, J lost 0 bases, and 6 bases lay in between. The CDR3 covers 13 residues. CDR3 sequence reads: CASSSKYQETQYF. CDR3 nucleotide sequence: TGTGCCAGCAGCTCTAAATACCAAGAGACCCAGTACTTC.

The V gene is TRBV11-2, the J gene TRBJ1-5; 9 nucleotides align to TRBD1. Trimming removed 5 bases from V and 1 base from J; junction bases left unmatched: 3. The CDR3 runs to 15 residues. Germline CDR1 and CDR2: SGHAT and FQNNGV. CDR3 DNA: TGTGCCAGCAGCCGAACAGGGGGCAGCAATCAGCCCCAGCATTTT. Encoded protein: CASSRTGGSNQPQHF.

The CDR3: CASSIVGLNTGELFF. The CDR3 DNA reads TGTGCCAGTAGTATTGTGGGGTTGAACACCGGGGAGCTGTTTTTT. V and J are TRBV19 and TRBJ2-2, with D hard to call. Per germline, CDR1 LNHDA and CDR2 SQIVND (reference sequence). V was shortened by 3 bases and J by 1 base, with 9 bases between the two germline ends. The CDR3 has 15 residues.

This sequence joins TRBV19 and TRBJ2-2; D ambiguous. Trimming took off 8 bases at V and 7 bases at J, with 14 bases between the two ends. The CDR3 spans 13 residues. Germline V gene lookup returns CDR1 LNHDA and CDR2 SQIVND (reference sequence). The CDR3 coding sequence is TGTGCCAGTCTCGGTCGGGCCGGCGGGGAGCTGTTTTTT. Its protein is CASLGRAGGELFF.

V gene TRBV7-2 combines with J gene TRBJ2-2; D gene uncertain. This CDR3 is 12 amino acids long. Trimming removed 3 bases from V and 7 bases from J, with 6 bases in between. CDR1 is SGHTA and CDR2 is FQGNSA in the germline V gene. In DNA, the CDR3 is TGTGCCAGCAGCTTCGGCGGCGGGGAGCTGTTTTTT. This gives the protein CASSFGGGELFF.

By sample fraction, this clone is medium-sized. CDR3 bases: TGTGCCAGTTCGGAAGGGGGAATAGATGGCTACACCTTC. Translating it yields CASSEGGIDGYTF. The chain joins TRBV5-6 to TRBJ1-2; possible D gene TRBD1, 6 bases. Germline V gene lookup returns CDR1 SGHDT and CDR2 YYEEEE. The CDR3 runs to 13 residues. Trimming took 8 bases from V and 6 from J, leaving 17 bases between them.

The chain joins TRBV6-5 to TRBJ1-5, with D unclear. CDR3 length: 15 amino acids. V was shortened by 0 bases and J by 3 bases, with 9 bases between the two germline ends. CDR1 is MNHEY, CDR2 SVGAGI, per germline. CDR3 sequence: CASSYSSGNNQPQHF. In DNA form, the CDR3 reads TGTGCCAGCAGTTACTCCTCCGGGAACAATCAGCCCCAGCATTTT.

The chain joins TRBV5-1 to TRBJ2-5, with TRBD1 matching over 7 bases. Trimming at V came to 5 bases and at J to 5 bases, leaving 6 bases not matched to a gene. CDR3 length equals 13 residues. The V gene's germline CDR1 is SGHRS and CDR2 YFSETQ. This chain's CDR3 is CASRTGLGETQYF. The CDR3 DNA reads as TGCGCCAGCAGGACAGGGTTGGGGGAGACCCAGTACTTC.

The rearrangement links TRBV4-2 to TRBJ2-5; D could derive from TRBD1 or TRBD2 (5 bases each). The CDR3 is 14 residues long. Germline V lookup: CDR1 LGHNA, CDR2 YNFKEQ. The ends were cut back, 0 bases at V and 5 bases at J, with 10 bases in the middle. This CDR3 reads CASSQEGVGETQYF. The CDR3, as DNA: TGTGCCAGCAGCCAAGAGGGGGTAGGCGAGACCCAGTACTTC.

The V and J genes are TRBV2 and TRBJ1-5; a possible D gene is TRBD1 (5 bases). Germline-derived CDR1 and CDR2 are SNHLY and FYNNEI. The CDR3 is 14 residues long. V gave up 3 bases and J gave up 4 bases, with 10 bases separating them. The CDR3 is CASSDGEGNQPQHF. CDR3 sequence (DNA): TGTGCCAGCAGTGACGGGGAGGGGAATCAGCCCCAGCATTTT.

The chain is built from TRBV6-5 and TRBJ1-2; TRBD1 matches 7 bases. Trimming took 0 bases from V and 5 from J; bases not matched to a gene: 3. CDR1 and CDR2 from the germline V gene are MNHEY and SVGAGI. CDR3 length equals 14 residues. CDR3 sequence: CASSYSGQYYGYTF. The DNA of the CDR3 is TGTGCCAGCAGTTACTCGGGACAGTATTATGGCTACACCTTC.

The chain couples TRBV9 to TRBJ1-4; 7 positions match TRBD1. Germline-derived CDR1 and CDR2 are SGDLS and YYNGEE. The CDR3 has 15 residues. V lost 3 bases to trimming and J lost 3 bases; unmatched junction nucleotides: 5. The CDR3 is CASSAWTGPNEKLFF. As DNA, the CDR3 is TGTGCCAGCAGCGCTTGGACAGGTCCTAATGAAAAACTGTTTTTT. Filled out from reference TRBV9 and TRBJ1-4, the complete variable domain reads DSGVTQTPKHLITATGQRVTLRCSPRSGDLSVYWYQQSLDQGLQFLIQYYNGEERAKGNILERFSAQQFPDLHSELNLSSLELGDSALYFCASSAWTGPNEKLFFGSGTQLSVL.

This clone was picked up a small number of times. The chain is built from TRBV5-4 and TRBJ1-2; TRBD1 matches at 8 bases. The germline CDR1 and CDR2 sequences are SGHNT and YYREEE (reference sequence). This CDR3 has 14 residues. V was pared by 3 bases and J by 6 bases, with 7 bases of the junction left unmatched. The CDR3 bases are TGTGCCAGCAGCTGGGACAGGAACGAGAATGGCTACACCTTC. It encodes CASSWDRNENGYTF. The full variable domain, completed using reference TRBV5-4 and TRBJ1-2, is ETGVTQSPTHLIKTRGQQVTLRCSSQSGHNTVSWYQQALGQGPQFIFQYYREEENGRGNFPPRFSGLQFPNYSSELNVNALELDDSALYLCASSWDRNENGYTFGSGTRLTVV.

The CDR3 nucleotides are TGCAGCGTCCTGGACAGAGCCTACAATGAGCAGTTCTTC. Translating it yields CSVLDRAYNEQFF. This chain links TRBV29-1 with TRBJ2-1, with a tentative D call TRBD1 (6 bases). Germline V lookup: CDR1 SQVTM, CDR2 ANQGSEA. CDR3 length: 13 amino acids. The V end was cut by 6 bases, the J end by 2 bases, with 11 bases between.

The chain employs TRBV5-5 and TRBJ1-6, with unresolved D. The CDR3 covers 16 residues. The V gene's germline CDR1 is SGHKS and CDR2 YYEKEE (reference sequence). Trimming left V 0 bases short and J 6 bases short, with 13 bases between. The CDR3 nucleotides are TGTGCCAGCAGCTTGGCCTGGGATCTCCGTAATTCACCCCTCCACTTT. This sequence encodes CASSLAWDLRNSPLHF.

This clone was observed a few times. The V call is TRBV6-1, the J call TRBJ1-5; D not certain. The ends were cut back, 6 bases at V and 3 bases at J, with 9 bases in the middle. The CDR3 consists of 13 residues. Germline loops: CDR1 MNHNS, CDR2 SASEGT. CDR3 sequence reads: CASRVELNQPQHF. Written as DNA, the CDR3 is TGTGCCAGCAGGGTGGAACTCAATCAGCCCCAGCATTTT.

The V call is TRBV5-4, the J call TRBJ2-3; D is perhaps TRBD1 (6 bases). V was shortened by 4 bases and J by 2 bases, with 11 bases between the two germline ends. This CDR3 comprises 14 residues. CDR1 SGHNT and CDR2 YYREEE come from the germline V gene (reference sequence). The CDR3 nucleotides are TGTGCCAGCAGCCCAACAGGGACCACAGATACGCAGTATTTT. It translates to CASSPTGTTDTQYF.

The chain couples TRBV18 to TRBJ1-1; D remains ambiguous. The CDR3 has 14 residues. V was clipped by 2 bases and J by 2 bases, with 9 bases between them. From germline, CDR1 is KGHSH and CDR2 LQKENI. The CDR3 region is CASSPGTGNTEAFF. The CDR3, as DNA: TGTGCCAGCTCACCAGGTACGGGAAACACTGAAGCTTTCTTT.

The V gene is TRBV18, the J gene TRBJ2-3, with D possibly TRBD1 on 6 matching bases. Germline V gives CDR1 KGHSH, CDR2 LQKENI. The CDR3 consists of 14 residues. Between the trimmed V and J ends, which lost 3 bases and 5 bases, there was a span of 12 bases. For the CDR3, the DNA is TGTGCCAGCTCACCCCAGCAGGGGCTAGATACGCAGTATTTT. Amino acid sequence: CASSPQQGLDTQYF.

This chain joins TRBV27 and TRBJ2-3; D perhaps matches TRBD2 (6 bases). Trimming shortened V by 6 bases and J by 7 bases, and 11 bases separated the two germline ends. Germline-derived CDR1 and CDR2 are MNHEY and SMNVEV (reference sequence). The CDR3 contains 12 residues. The chain's CDR3 is CASREGRNTQYF. Written as DNA, the CDR3 is TGTGCCAGCAGGGAGGGTAGGAATACGCAGTATTTT.

This chain connects TRBV30 to TRBJ1-2; D is undetermined. V was trimmed by 0 bases and J by 2 bases, leaving 4 bases between them. This CDR3 is built from 12 residues. Germline V CDR1 and CDR2: GTSNPN, SVGIG (reference sequence). The CDR3 DNA sequence: TGTGCCTGGAGTGTACGAAACTATGGCTACACCTTC. Protein sequence: CAWSVRNYGYTF.